This T cell receptor beta chain was obtained from a study of OX40 agonist ivuxolimab in advanced cancers. Study at large: Dose-escalation patients were diagnosed with hepatocellular carcinoma, melanoma, renal cell cancer or head and neck cancer. Study outcomes and limitations: Clonal expansion from baseline to week 6 occurred in both CD4+ and CD8+ T cells.

Autoimmune disease history or systemic immunosuppression barred patients. The study sampled blood at baseline, cycle 4 day 1, and cycle 7 day 1. V shed 2 bases and J shed 8 bases, with 13 bases lying between them. Germline assignment: CDR1 SGHRS and CDR2 YFSETQ. This CDR3 is built from 14 residues. Concerning this clone: Its antigen is as yet unknown.

Profiled with immunoSEQ multiplex PCR; TCRdb holds only in-frame clones, not every one. The sample lists about 100,000 clones; about 88% were seen once. The sample was CD4+ or CD8+ T cells sorted from blood, taken in a trial of the OX40 agonist ivuxolimab. V is TRBV5-1 and J is TRBJ1-4, with D uncertain. The TCR sequence derives from an adult with an advanced solid tumor such as melanoma, head and neck, liver or kidney cancer. CDR3 sequence (DNA): TGCGCCAGCAGCTTTATTCTCGGGAAGGAAAAACTGTTTTTT. As protein: CASSFILGKEKLFF. Looking up the rest from reference TRBV5-1 and TRBJ1-4 gives the full variable domain: KAGVTQTPRYLIKTRGQQVTLSCSPISGHRSVSWYQQTPGQGLQFLFEYFSETQRNKGNFPGRFSGRQFSNSRSEMNVSTLELGDSALYLCASSFILGKEKLFFGSGTQLSVL.